This TCR beta chain was observed in a study of identical twins (dated by TCRdb to the mid-2010s). In terms of the full investigation: TCR alpha and beta repertoires from monozygotic twins, unrelated adults of various ages and cord blood were deep-sequenced to test whether fetal clonotypes persist. To rule out contamination, the twin experiments were replicated at different times with different library preparation protocols. Broader findings and caveats from the paper: Compared with coincidental sharing between unrelated individuals, out-of-frame TCR alpha sequences shared between twins had an excess of sequences with low generation probability. Because the same donors could not be followed over many years, the conclusions depended on cross-sectional statistical analysis. Fewer insertions were carried by abundant cord blood beta clonotypes, a similar but weaker trend appeared in young adult naive repertoires, and no such trend appeared in memory repertoires. Invariant T cells such as MAIT and iNKT could partly confound zero-insertion analyses, though diverse VJ usage argued against this for most clonotypes. Excess twin sharing in beta out-of-frame sequences was weaker because fewer shared sequences lowered the signal-to-noise ratio. Recombination models systematically underestimated out-of-frame TCR alpha sharing in monozygotic twins but agreed with sharing between unrelated individuals.

The protocol used for the library was 5' RACE. Sequencing used an Illumina HiSeq 2000. A universal primer binding site was added through template switching, and the final cDNA carried a unique molecular identifier so that TCR cDNA molecules could be counted accurately. First-strand cDNA for TCR alpha and beta chains was synthesized from specific primers in the conserved constant-segment region. To control for contamination, every cDNA library carried two barcodes: a SMART-Mk sample barcode plus Illumina barcodes. Two successive PCR steps introduced TruSeq adapter sequences along with Illumina sample barcodes. Sequencing of the TCR alpha and beta cDNA libraries was done on the Illumina HiSeq platform using custom primers. The source study handled its data this way. Unique molecular identifiers were extracted from raw reads with MiGEC, and CDR3 positions were determined with MiXCR. For each individual, recombination models were inferred using an EM algorithm with the repgenHMM and IGoR tools. The tcR package in R was used for shared clonotype analysis, with sharing normalized by the product of cloneset sizes. To study raw recombination free of thymic and clonal selection effects, out-of-frame nonproductive sequences were analyzed. TCRdb cleaned the public reads at Q25 with fastp, built clones with MiXCR and kept in-frame beta chains. Identical CDR3 proteins give one entry, which carries the most common genes and DNA. TCRdb's processing, not the authors' own work, is the source of the V and J calls. This sample holds 400,000 to 600,000 distinct CDR3 sequences; about 22% were observed only once. The ten largest clones represent 0.45% to 0.5% of the sample.

All donors were healthy Caucasians. The twin cohort consisted of three pairs of female monozygotic twins, all aged about 18 to 29 years. Positive isolation kits from Invitrogen were used to isolate the CD4+ and CD8+ T cell populations. V was cut back by 1 base and J by 3 bases, leaving a gap of 6 bases between them. The CDR3 spans 13 residues, from the cysteine through the phenylalanine. Only the CDR3 region is kept as DNA, spanning 39 bases read in frame from base 1. This clonotype was seen ten or more times. Its antigen is unknown. Base qualities are not at hand, and no much larger clone is one base apart. The same specimen was also included in a second study, on yellow fever vaccine responses in identical twins. The second study's authors report: The authors reported that the T cell response to vaccination in identical twins appeared partly convergent and partly personalized. In identical twins, the study followed T cell clones that responded to the vaccine with precision.

The sequencing sample was made of CD4+ T cells sorted from blood. The TCR comes from a young woman in good health. The V and J genes are TRBV12-3 or TRBV12-4 and TRBJ2-5; the D gene identity is not certain. CDR3 protein: CASSLGRKETQYF. The DNA sequence is given as TGTGCCAGCAGTTTAGGCAGAAAAGAGACCCAGTACTTC.